The 25 T cell receptor beta chains below come from one sample, sequenced in a study of T cell repertoires in cytomegalovirus infection. These receptors' targets are unknown. Via MiXCR, TCRdb re-called the reads, giving one row per CDR3 protein. Among hundreds of thousands of distinct CDR3 sequences listed, about 39% were seen once. This sample comprised cultured PBMCs, obtained from culture after CMV antigen stimulation. Receptor source: a human donor in good health (CMV status not recorded). Some clones in this sample may be carry-over from other donors' samples.

This chain joins TRBV6-2 or TRBV6-3 and TRBJ1-2; the D gene is possibly TRBD1 (5 bases). This CDR3 spans 13 amino acids. Trimming pared 8 bases from V and 4 bases from J, leaving 14 bases between. Germline V gives CDR1 MNHEY, CDR2 SVGEGT. In DNA, the CDR3 is TGTGCCAGCTTTGACAGAGAAGCCTATGGCTACACCTTC. It specifies CASFDREAYGYTF.

This clonotype appeared a few times. The chain employs TRBV7-6 and TRBJ1-6; the match to TRBD1 covers 9 bases. Unmatched junction bases numbered 11, after V lost 5 bases and J lost 9 bases. The CDR3 runs 16 residues. Germline V gene data show CDR1 as SGHVS and CDR2 as FNYEAQ. CDR3 amino acids: CASSRTGGVRSSPLHF. The DNA of the CDR3 is TGTGCCAGCAGCCGTACAGGGGGCGTTAGGAGTTCACCCCTCCACTTT. Combining the CDR3 with reference TRBV7-6 and TRBJ1-6 gives the whole variable domain GAGVSQSPRYKVTKRGQDVALRCDPISGHVSLYWYRQALGQGPEFLTYFNYEAQQDKSGLPNDRFSAERPEGSISTLTIQRTEQRDSAMYRCASSRTGGVRSSPLHFGNGTRLTVT.

This chain joins TRBV11-2 and TRBJ2-7; D is undetermined. V lost 3 bases, J lost 7 bases, and 16 bases lay in between. The CDR3 covers 14 residues. Germline CDR1 is SGHAT and CDR2 is FQNNGV. In nucleotides, the CDR3 is TGTGCCAGCAGCTTTCCGGGCCGTGCTGCAGAGCAGTACTTC. Protein sequence: CASSFPGRAAEQYF.

V is TRBV20-1 and J is TRBJ1-5; unclear D gene. This CDR3 is 14 amino acids long. The germline V gene has CDR1 DFQATT and CDR2 SNEGSKA (reference sequence). The germline V and J ends were trimmed by 0 bases and 0 bases, with 6 bases remaining between them. The chain's CDR3 is CSARDLSSNQPQHF. The CDR3 nucleotides read TGCAGTGCTAGAGATCTTAGTAGCAATCAGCCCCAGCATTTT.

This chain joins TRBV19 and TRBJ2-1, with D perhaps given as TRBD1 or TRBD2 (6 bases each). Trimming took off 8 bases at V and 5 bases at J, with 22 bases between the two ends. Looked up from germline, CDR1 is LNHDA and CDR2 is SQIVND (reference sequence). This CDR3 is 16 amino acids long. The CDR3 bases are TGTGCCAGTGGGACCGGGGGCCTTATAGCCCACAATGAGCAGTTCTTC. It specifies CASGTGGLIAHNEQFF.

The rearrangement uses TRBV14 and TRBJ2-5, with D unclear. V was shortened by 2 bases and J by 0 bases, with 10 bases between the two germline ends. Germline values: CDR1 SGHDN, CDR2 FVKESK. CDR3 length: 15 residues. The CDR3 region is CASSQKANHQETQYF. The DNA for the CDR3 is TGTGCCAGCAGCCAAAAGGCAAACCACCAAGAGACCCAGTACTTC.

This clonotype occurred a few times. The V call is TRBV2, the J call TRBJ2-3; 10 bases match TRBD2. V lost 3 bases to trimming and J lost 2 bases; unmatched junction nucleotides: 11. The CDR3 is 18 amino acids. Germline V lookup: CDR1 SNHLY, CDR2 FYNNEI. DNA of the CDR3: TGTGCCAGCAGTGATCGTCTTAGCGGGGGGCGCTTCACAGATACGCAGTATTTT. Translating it yields CASSDRLSGGRFTDTQYF.

The chain carries TRBV28 and TRBJ2-7; D is possibly TRBD1 (6 bases). V lost 6 bases to trimming and J lost 6 bases, with 18 bases between them. The length of the CDR3 is 14 residues. Looked up from germline, CDR1 is MDHEN and CDR2 is SYDVKM. The CDR3 sequence is CASSEPGHIREQYF. CDR3 nucleotide sequence: TGTGCCAGCAGCGAACCGGGACATATACGCGAGCAGTACTTC.

This clonotype has just a few counts. The chain is built from TRBV28 and TRBJ2-3; 8 bases align to TRBD2. The CDR3 contains 15 residues. In germline, CDR1 is MDHEN, CDR2 SYDVKM. Trimming cost V 2 bases and J 5 bases; bases outside gene matches: 6. In nucleotides, the CDR3 is TGTGCCAGCAGTTTAACCCCGGGGGGGCAAGATACGCAGTATTTT. Residues: CASSLTPGGQDTQYF.

The rearrangement links TRBV7-8 to TRBJ2-5; 9 bases match TRBD2. The CDR3 extends over 14 amino acids. CDR1 and CDR2 (germline): SGHVS, FQNEAQ. Trimming took 3 bases from V and 5 from J; bases not matched to a gene: 4. CDR3 amino acids: CASSFSGGKETQYF. CDR3 nucleotides: TGTGCCAGCAGCTTTAGCGGGGGCAAGGAGACCCAGTACTTC.

There are a few counts of this clonotype. The rearrangement uses TRBV14 and TRBJ1-2; no reliable D call. Trimming shortened V by 0 bases and J by 6 bases, and 14 bases separated the two germline ends. CDR1 is SGHDN and CDR2 is FVKESK in the germline V gene. The CDR3 sequence is 15 residues long. The CDR3 coding sequence is TGTGCCAGCAGCCAAGATCTCATCCCCCGGGATGGCTACACCTTC. Encoded protein: CASSQDLIPRDGYTF.

The chain links TRBV29-1 to TRBJ2-7; D is possibly TRBD1 (5 bases). V dropped 5 bases and J dropped 0 bases, with 14 bases sitting between them. The germline V gene has CDR1 SQVTM and CDR2 ANQGSEA. This CDR3 is built from 14 residues. CDR3 protein: CSVSQGTSSYEQYF. The CDR3 nucleotides read TGCAGCGTTTCCCAGGGAACGAGCTCCTACGAGCAGTACTTC.

The chain employs TRBV7-9 and TRBJ2-4; D tentatively reads TRBD1 or TRBD2 (5 bases each). Trimming took off 1 base at V and 15 bases at J, with 19 bases between the two ends. This CDR3 is 14 amino acids long. Germline assignment: CDR1 SEHNR and CDR2 FQNEAQ (reference sequence). This chain's CDR3 is CASSLGPLGPTRYF. DNA for the CDR3: TGTGCCAGCAGCTTAGGTCCCCTGGGACCCACAAGGTACTTC.

The chain links TRBV12-3 or TRBV12-4 to TRBJ1-6; tentatively, D is TRBD1 (6 bases). V shed 7 bases and J shed 14 bases, with 12 bases lying between them. The CDR3 has 11 residues. The DNA for the CDR3 is TGTGCCAGCAAGGGGGGTGCGGCCCTCCACTTT. Its protein product is CASKGGAALHF.

This clonotype was seen a handful of times. This chain uses TRBV7-2 with TRBJ2-3; 7 bases are a match to TRBD2. CDR3 size: 13 residues. CDR1 SGHTA and CDR2 FQGNSA come from the germline V gene. Trimming took 11 bases from V and 0 from J; bases not matched to a gene: 5. CDR3 coding DNA: TGTGCCGCCGGGGGGAGAAGCACAGATACGCAGTATTTT. It translates to CAAGGRSTDTQYF.

This clonotype has a handful of counts. The chain is built from TRBV7-2 and TRBJ2-7; tentative D call: TRBD1 (6 bases). The V gene lost 3 bases and the J gene lost 2 bases, with 17 bases spanning the gap. This CDR3 is built from 16 residues. The germline gives CDR1 SGHTA, CDR2 FQGNSA. In DNA form, the CDR3 reads TGTGCCAGCAGCTTTCTTCCGACAGGACCTACCTACGAGCAGTACTTC. Translating it yields CASSFLPTGPTYEQYF.

The chain combines TRBV6-2 or TRBV6-3 with TRBJ2-1; 8 bases are shared with TRBD1. Germline lookup yields CDR1 MNHEY and CDR2 SVGEGT. The CDR3 runs 16 residues. Trimming cost V 6 bases and J 7 bases; bases outside gene matches: 14. CDR3 sequence: CASRLGRGRVNNEQFF. Here the CDR3 DNA reads TGTGCCAGCAGGCTCGGCAGGGGGCGCGTAAATAATGAGCAGTTCTTC.

The chain employs TRBV7-8 and TRBJ2-7, with TRBD1 identical over 10 bases. Germline-derived CDR1 and CDR2 are SGHVS and FQNEAQ. The CDR3 sequence is 16 residues long. The trim removed 5 bases at V and 1 base at J, leaving 8 bases unmatched. In DNA, the CDR3 is TGTGCCAGCAGCACCCCCGGGACAGGGGAGTCCTACGAGCAGTACTTC. Protein product: CASSTPGTGESYEQYF.

V gene TRBV7-6 combines with J gene TRBJ2-7; D is unclear. V lost 5 bases, J lost 3 bases, and 11 bases lay in between. This CDR3 contains 13 residues. Germline loops: CDR1 SGHVS, CDR2 FNYEAQ. The CDR3, as DNA: TGTGCCAGCAGCCCCTCCAAAGGCTACGAGCAGTACTTC. Translation gives CASSPSKGYEQYF.

This rearrangement joins TRBV7-2 to TRBJ2-7, with D possibly being TRBD1 (6 bases). The CDR3 is 13 amino acids. The ends were cut back, 5 bases at V and 1 base at J, with 9 bases in the middle. CDR1 SGHTA and CDR2 FQGNSA come from the germline V gene. CDR3 amino acids: CASSQGQSYEQYF. The CDR3 DNA follows: TGTGCCAGCAGCCAGGGGCAGTCCTACGAGCAGTACTTC. The complete variable domain, with remaining parts taken from reference TRBV7-2 and TRBJ2-7, reads GAGVSQSPSNKVTEKGKDVELRCDPISGHTALYWYRQSLGQGLEFLIYFQGNSAPDKSGLPSDRFSAERTGGSVSTLTIQRTQQEDSAVYLCASSQGQSYEQYFGPGTRLTVT.

The chain recombines TRBV12-3 or TRBV12-4 with TRBJ1-1; D remains unclear. Trimming removed 6 bases at V and 2 bases at J, with 16 bases between. The CDR3 has 15 amino acids. The CDR3 loop is CASRTEWGGNTEAFF. The CDR3 DNA reads as TGTGCCAGCAGGACGGAATGGGGAGGCAACACTGAAGCTTTCTTT.

This clonotype was found a few times. The gene calls are TRBV7-2 and TRBJ2-7, with TRBD1 matching 9 bases. Trimming cost V 3 bases and J 4 bases; bases outside gene matches: 4. CDR1 is SGHTA, CDR2 FQGNSA, per germline. This CDR3 has 14 residues. CDR3 DNA sequence: TGTGCCAGCAGCTTCGACAGGGGGGGGTACGAGCAGTACTTC. It is translated as CASSFDRGGYEQYF.

This clonotype was counted only a few times. CDR3 nucleotide sequence: TGTGCCAGCAGCCGCGATTCCAGTGTTAGGGGCTACACCTTC. Translated, it gives CASSRDSSVRGYTF. The chain couples TRBV6-1 to TRBJ1-2; D is ambiguous. Looked up from germline, CDR1 is MNHNS and CDR2 is SASEGT. This CDR3 spans 14 amino acids. Trimming removed 6 bases at V and 8 bases at J, with 19 bases between.

This clonotype was counted ten times or more. The genes are TRBV4-3 and TRBJ2-7; D ambiguous. The CDR3 is made up of 11 amino acids. The ends were cut back, 1 base at V and 6 bases at J, with 4 bases in the middle. Germline V gives CDR1 LGHNA, CDR2 YSLEER. CDR3 sequence (DNA): TGCGCCAGCAGCCAAGGGTTCGAGCAGTACTTC. Translation: CASSQGFEQYF.

The chain joins TRBV19 to TRBJ1-2; no reliable D call. Germline V gives CDR1 LNHDA, CDR2 SQIVND (reference sequence). The ends were cut back, 7 bases at V and 6 bases at J, with 15 bases in the middle. The CDR3 covers 13 residues. The CDR3 DNA sequence: TGTGCCAGTACCACACCCCGGACGGATGGCTACACCTTC. Its protein is CASTTPRTDGYTF.